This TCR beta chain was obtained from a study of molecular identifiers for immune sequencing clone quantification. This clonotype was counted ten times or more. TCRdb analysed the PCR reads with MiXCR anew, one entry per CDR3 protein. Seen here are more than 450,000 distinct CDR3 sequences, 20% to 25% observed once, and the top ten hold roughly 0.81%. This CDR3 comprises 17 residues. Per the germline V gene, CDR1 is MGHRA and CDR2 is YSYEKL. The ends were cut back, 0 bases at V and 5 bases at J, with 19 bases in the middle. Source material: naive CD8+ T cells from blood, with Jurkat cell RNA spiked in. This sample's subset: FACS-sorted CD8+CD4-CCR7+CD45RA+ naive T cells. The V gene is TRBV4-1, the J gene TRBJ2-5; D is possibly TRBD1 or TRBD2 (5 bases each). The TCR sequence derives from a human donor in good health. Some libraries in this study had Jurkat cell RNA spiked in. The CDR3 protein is CASSQDGRRGSWETQYF. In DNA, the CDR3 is TGCGCCAGCAGCCAAGATGGCCGCCGGGGCTCGTGGGAGACCCAGTACTTC.